This T cell receptor (beta chain) was identified in a study of cytomegalovirus exposure and HLA in healthy donors. Across the whole study: Out of around 360 genotyped donors, less than 90% belonged to the Caucasian-associated ancestry cluster. Study-wide findings and caveats: Later on, an analysis tied approximately 17,000 TCR beta sequences to HLA alleles at 0.05 false discovery rate.

Each of the donors was a healthy bone marrow donor. The V and J ends lost 5 bases and 7 bases respectively, with 15 bases between them. Germline V gene sequence: CDR1 MDHEN, CDR2 SYDVKM. The CDR3 loop spans 14 amino acids. This clone was seen just once. Its antigen remains unidentified. The PCR ran on 60 Vbeta and 13 Jbeta primers. Only in-frame clones appear in the TCRdb table, and some are missing; sequencing was by immunoSEQ multiplex PCR. This sample has tens of thousands of clones; approximately 80% occur once, and the top ten carry roughly 3%. The sequence was obtained from a woman between 40 and 55 years old in good health and CMV-seronegative. The sequenced sample consisted of PBMCs. The V gene is TRBV28, the J gene TRBJ1-5, with D unresolved. The CDR3 DNA reads TGTGCCAGCAGTCACCGGGTCCTTAGACAGCCCCAGCATTTT. It yields the protein CASSHRVLRQPQHF.